This TCR beta chain is from a study of CD8 T cells in ankylosing spondylitis. This clonotype was counted ten times or more. Its specificity is unknown. J was trimmed by 8 bases and V by 4 bases; bases with no gene match: 10. The CDR3 consists of 15 residues. Germline lookup yields CDR1 SQVTM and CDR2 ANQGSEA. MiXCR was run by TCRdb on the 5' RACE reads, yielding one entry per CDR3 protein. The data hold around 490,000 distinct CDR3 sequences, with roughly 5.2% observed a single time. Study findings and constraints: It appeared that ankylosing spondylitis blood was characterized by a TCR beta motif of roughly 8 highly homologous variants.

The chain joins TRBV29-1 to TRBJ2-1, with TRBD2 identical over 11 bases. Sequencing was carried out using blood, either unsorted or a sorted T cell fraction (not recorded which). The origin of this receptor is a male donor with ankylosing spondylitis. This CDR3 is CSVVTSGERTHEQFF. CDR3 sequence (DNA): TGCAGCGTTGTGACTAGCGGGGAGCGAACACATGAGCAGTTCTTC.